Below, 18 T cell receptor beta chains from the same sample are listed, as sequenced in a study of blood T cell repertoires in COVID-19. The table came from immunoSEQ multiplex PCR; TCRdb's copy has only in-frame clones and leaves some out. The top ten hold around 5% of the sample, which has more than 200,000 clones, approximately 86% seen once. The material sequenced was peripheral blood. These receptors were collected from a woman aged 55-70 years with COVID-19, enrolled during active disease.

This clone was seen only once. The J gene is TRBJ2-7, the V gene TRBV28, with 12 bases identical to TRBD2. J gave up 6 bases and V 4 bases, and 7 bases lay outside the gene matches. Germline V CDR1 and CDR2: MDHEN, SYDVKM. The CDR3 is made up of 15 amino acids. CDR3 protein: CASSSLAGGRVEQYF. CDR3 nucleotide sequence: TGTGCCAGCAGTTCCCTAGCGGGAGGGAGGGTCGAGCAGTACTTC. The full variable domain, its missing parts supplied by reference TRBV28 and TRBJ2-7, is DVKVTQSSRYLVKRTGEKVFLECVQDMDHENMFWYRQDPGLGLRLIYFSYDVKMKEKGDIPEGYSVSREKKERFSLILESASTNQTSMYLCASSSLAGGRVEQYFGPGTRLTVT.

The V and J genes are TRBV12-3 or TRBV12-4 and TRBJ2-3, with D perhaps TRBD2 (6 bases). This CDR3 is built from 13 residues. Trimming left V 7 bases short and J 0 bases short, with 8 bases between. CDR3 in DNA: TGTGCCAGCATGGGACTTAGCACAGATACGCAGTATTTT. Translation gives CASMGLSTDTQYF.

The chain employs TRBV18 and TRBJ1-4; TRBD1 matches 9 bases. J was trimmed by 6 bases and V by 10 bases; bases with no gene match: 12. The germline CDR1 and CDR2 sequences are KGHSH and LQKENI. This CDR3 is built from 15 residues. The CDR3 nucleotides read TGTGCCACCCAGGGAAGGACAGGGGTATATGAAAAACTGTTTTTT. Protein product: CATQGRTGVYEKLFF.

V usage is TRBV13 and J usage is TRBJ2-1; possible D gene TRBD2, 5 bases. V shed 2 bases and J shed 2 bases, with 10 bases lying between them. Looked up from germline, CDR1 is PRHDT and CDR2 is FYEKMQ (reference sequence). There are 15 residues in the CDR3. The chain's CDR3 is CASSLRRGPYNEQFF. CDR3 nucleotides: TGTGCCAGCAGCTTACGGCGAGGGCCCTACAATGAGCAGTTCTTC.

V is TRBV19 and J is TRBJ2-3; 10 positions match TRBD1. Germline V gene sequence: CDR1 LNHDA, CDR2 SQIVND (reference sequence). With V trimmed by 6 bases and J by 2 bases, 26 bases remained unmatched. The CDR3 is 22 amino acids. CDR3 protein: CASSSRAPGQGIPGPFTDTQYF. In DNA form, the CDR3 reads TGTGCCAGTAGCTCAAGGGCCCCGGGACAGGGGATTCCGGGACCTTTCACAGATACGCAGTATTTT.

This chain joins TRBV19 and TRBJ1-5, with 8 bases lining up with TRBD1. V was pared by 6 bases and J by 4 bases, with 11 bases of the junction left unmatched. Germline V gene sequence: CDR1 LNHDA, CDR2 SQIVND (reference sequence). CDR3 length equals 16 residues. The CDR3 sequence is CASSLPPDRDNQPQHF. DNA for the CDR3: TGTGCCAGTAGCCTCCCCCCGGACAGGGATAATCAGCCCCAGCATTTT.

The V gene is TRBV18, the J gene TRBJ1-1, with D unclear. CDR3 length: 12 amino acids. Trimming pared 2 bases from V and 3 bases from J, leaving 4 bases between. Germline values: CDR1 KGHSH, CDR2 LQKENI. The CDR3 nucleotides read TGTGCCAGCTCACCAAGCTACACTGAAGCTTTCTTT. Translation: CASSPSYTEAFF.

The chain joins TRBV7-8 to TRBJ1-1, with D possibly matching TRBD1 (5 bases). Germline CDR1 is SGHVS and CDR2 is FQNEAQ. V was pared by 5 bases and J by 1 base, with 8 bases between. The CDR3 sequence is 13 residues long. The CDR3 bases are TGTGCCAGCAGCACCGACAGGAACACTGAAGCTTTCTTT. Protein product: CASSTDRNTEAFF.

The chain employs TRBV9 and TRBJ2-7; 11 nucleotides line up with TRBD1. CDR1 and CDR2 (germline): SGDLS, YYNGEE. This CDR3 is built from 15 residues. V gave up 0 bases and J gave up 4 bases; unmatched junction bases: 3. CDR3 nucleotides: TGTGCCAGCAGCGTAGGGGGACAGGGGGTGTACGAGCAGTACTTC. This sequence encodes CASSVGGQGVYEQYF.

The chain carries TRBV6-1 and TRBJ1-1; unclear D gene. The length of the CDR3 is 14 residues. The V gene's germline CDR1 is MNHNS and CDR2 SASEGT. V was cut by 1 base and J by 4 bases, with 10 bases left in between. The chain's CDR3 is CASSEVASGTEAFF. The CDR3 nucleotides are TGTGCCAGCAGTGAAGTTGCGAGTGGCACTGAAGCTTTCTTT.

CDR3 coding DNA: TGTGCCAGCTCACCGTTTGGACTAGCGGGAGATGAGCAGTTCTTC. Translating it yields CASSPFGLAGDEQFF. V is TRBV18 and J is TRBJ2-1; TRBD2 matches 13 bases. The CDR3 has 15 residues. The V gene's germline CDR1 is KGHSH and CDR2 LQKENI. With 3 bases clipped from V and 8 bases from J, the junction kept 4 bases outside the gene matches.

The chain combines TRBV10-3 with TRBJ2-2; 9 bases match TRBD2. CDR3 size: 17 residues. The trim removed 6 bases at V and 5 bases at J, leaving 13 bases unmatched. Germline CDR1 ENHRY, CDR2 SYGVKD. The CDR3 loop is CAISLSGRRGGTGELFF. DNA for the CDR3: TGTGCCATCAGCCTTAGCGGGAGACGAGGGGGGACCGGGGAGCTGTTTTTT.

CDR3 in DNA: TGTGCCAGCAGTTACGGGGGACTAGCGGGAGTAAGAGATACGCAGTATTTT. Translating it yields CASSYGGLAGVRDTQYF. The chain joins TRBV6-2 or TRBV6-3 to TRBJ2-3, with 14 bases that match TRBD2. There are 17 residues in the CDR3. V dropped 2 bases and J dropped 5; count of bases not matched to a gene: 6. CDR1 is MNHEY, CDR2 SVGEGT, per germline.

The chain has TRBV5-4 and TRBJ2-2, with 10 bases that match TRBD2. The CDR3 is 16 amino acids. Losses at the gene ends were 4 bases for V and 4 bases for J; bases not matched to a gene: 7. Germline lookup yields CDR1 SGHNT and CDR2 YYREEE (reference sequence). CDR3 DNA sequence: TGTGCCAGCAGCCGGGGGCTAGCGGGAGTCACCGGGGAGCTGTTTTTT. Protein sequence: CASSRGLAGVTGELFF.

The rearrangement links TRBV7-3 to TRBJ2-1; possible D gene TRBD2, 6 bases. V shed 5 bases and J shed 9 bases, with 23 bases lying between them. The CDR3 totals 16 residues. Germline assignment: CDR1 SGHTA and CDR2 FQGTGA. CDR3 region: CASSQRAGWAGGEQFF. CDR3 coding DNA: TGTGCCAGCAGCCAAAGGGCGGGGTGGGCCGGAGGTGAGCAGTTCTTC.

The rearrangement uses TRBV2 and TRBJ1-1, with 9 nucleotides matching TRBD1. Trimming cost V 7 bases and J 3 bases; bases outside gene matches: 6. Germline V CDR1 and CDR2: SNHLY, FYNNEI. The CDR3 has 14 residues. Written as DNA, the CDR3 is TGTGCCAGCATGAGGGACAGGGAATACACTGAAGCTTTCTTT. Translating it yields CASMRDREYTEAFF.

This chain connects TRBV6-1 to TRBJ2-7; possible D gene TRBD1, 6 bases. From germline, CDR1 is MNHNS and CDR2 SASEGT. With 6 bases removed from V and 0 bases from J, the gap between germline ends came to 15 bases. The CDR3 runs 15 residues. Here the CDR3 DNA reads TGTGCCAGCAGCCATACGGTGGGGGCCTCCTACGAGCAGTACTTC. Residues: CASSHTVGASYEQYF.

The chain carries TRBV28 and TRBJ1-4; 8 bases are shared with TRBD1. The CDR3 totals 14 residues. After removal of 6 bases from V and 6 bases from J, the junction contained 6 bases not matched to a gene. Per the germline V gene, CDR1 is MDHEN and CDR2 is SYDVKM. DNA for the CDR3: TGTGCCAGCAGACCCGGGACAGGCTATGAAAAACTGTTTTTT. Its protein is CASRPGTGYEKLFF.